The rows below give T cell receptor beta chains drawn from one sample of a study of blood T cell repertoires in COVID-19. Here immunoSEQ multiplex PCR was the method, and the copy in TCRdb shows in-frame clones only, minus some. The data show over 90,000 clones, over 75% seen once. The sample consisted of peripheral blood. All receptors derive from a human donor in a cohort sampled during active or convalescent COVID-19. CDR3s include the opening cysteine and the closing phenylalanine or tryptophan. The D gene is left open where the match is weak. Some rows have no size entry. The others give once, few or many, or a class for an expanded clone.

J,V,size,D,CDR3,DNA
TRBJ1-5,TRBV6-5,-,TRBD1,CASTPAGGGRQPQHF,TGTGCCAGCACCCCGGCCGGAGGGGGCCGACAGCCCCAGCATTTT
TRBJ2-2,TRBV28,-,TRBD1,CASSRGLQGAGELFF,TGTGCCAGCAGTCGGGGATTACAGGGGGCCGGGGAGCTGTTTTTT
TRBJ2-2,TRBV9,-,-,CASSVQGNTGELFF,TGTGCCAGCAGCGTACAGGGTAACACCGGGGAGCTGTTTTTT
TRBJ2-7,TRBV25-1,-,TRBD1,CASSEYGQGSYEQYF,TGTGCCAGCAGTGAATACGGACAGGGCTCCTACGAGCAGTACTTC
TRBJ2-5,TRBV24-1,-,-,CATSDNARGETQYF,TGTGCCACCAGTGACAATGCCAGGGGAGAGACCCAGTACTTC
TRBJ2-5,TRBV5-4,-,TRBD2,CASSSNLGGSETQYF,TGTGCCAGCAGCTCGAATCTCGGCGGGAGCGAGACCCAGTACTTC
TRBJ2-1,TRBV4-1,once,-,CASSQGGSYNEQFF,TGCGCCAGCAGCCAAGGAGGTTCCTACAATGAGCAGTTCTTC
TRBJ1-1,TRBV9,-,TRBD1,CASSPRTGEGTKAFF,TGTGCCAGCAGCCCCCGGACAGGGGAAGGGACTAAGGCTTTCTTT
TRBJ2-1,TRBV18,-,TRBD2,CASSPLRTSGEHEQFF,TGTGCCAGCTCACCACTACGGACTAGCGGGGAACATGAGCAGTTCTTC
TRBJ2-7,TRBV6-5,-,-,CASSQGQLFEQYF,TGTGCCAGCAGCCAGGGGCAACTATTCGAGCAGTACTTC
TRBJ1-4,TRBV28,-,-,CASSSALRHEKLFF,TGTGCCAGCAGTTCGGCCCTGAGGCATGAAAAACTGTTTTTT
TRBJ1-4,TRBV6-6,-,-,CASRRSRATNEKLFF,TGTGCCAGCAGGCGGTCGAGGGCAACTAATGAAAAACTGTTTTTT